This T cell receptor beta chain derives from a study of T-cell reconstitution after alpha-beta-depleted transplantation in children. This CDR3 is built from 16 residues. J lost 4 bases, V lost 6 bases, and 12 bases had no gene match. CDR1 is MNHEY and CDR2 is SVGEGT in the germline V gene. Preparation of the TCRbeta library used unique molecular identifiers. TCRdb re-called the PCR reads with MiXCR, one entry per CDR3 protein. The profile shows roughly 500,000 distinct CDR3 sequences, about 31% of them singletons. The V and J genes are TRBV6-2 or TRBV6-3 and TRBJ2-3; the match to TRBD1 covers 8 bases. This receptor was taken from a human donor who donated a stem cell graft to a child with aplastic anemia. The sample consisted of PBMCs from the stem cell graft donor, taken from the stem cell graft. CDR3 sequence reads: CASRIQGEQAADTQYF. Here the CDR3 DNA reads TGTGCCAGCAGAATACAGGGGGAGCAGGCAGCAGATACGCAGTATTTT.